The 5 T cell receptor beta chains listed next were all sequenced from one sample in a study of blood T cell repertoires in COVID-19. Here immunoSEQ multiplex PCR was the method, and the copy in TCRdb shows in-frame clones only, minus some. The sample comprises some 140,000 clones, roughly 80% of which are singletons, and around 1.5% rests with the top ten. Specimen: peripheral blood. The receptors were gathered from a man older than 75 with acute or convalescent COVID-19.

The chain employs TRBV3-1 (or the pseudogene TRBV3-2) and TRBJ2-5; 14 bases line up with TRBD2. Germline V gene sequence: CDR1 LGHDT, CDR2 YNNKEL (reference sequence). J lost 5 bases, V lost 0 bases, and 17 bases had no gene match. The CDR3 has 21 residues. The CDR3 nucleotides read TGTGCCAGCAGCCAAGAGGTCGGGACTAGCGGGGGCCCACGATCCCAGGAGACCCAGTACTTC. This gives the protein CASSQEVGTSGGPRSQETQYF.

This clone was recorded a few times. V usage is TRBV9 and J usage is TRBJ2-7, with 7 bases that match TRBD2. This CDR3 is built from 15 residues. V shed 4 bases and J 4 bases; nucleotides not matched to a gene: 11. Germline V gene lookup returns CDR1 SGDLS and CDR2 YYNGEE. CDR3 loop: CASSINVGGSYEQYF. The CDR3, as DNA: TGTGCCAGCAGCATCAATGTCGGGGGGTCGTACGAGCAGTACTTC. Variable domain in full (rest from reference TRBV9 and TRBJ2-7): DSGVTQTPKHLITATGQRVTLRCSPRSGDLSVYWYQQSLDQGLQFLIQYYNGEERAKGNILERFSAQQFPDLHSELNLSSLELGDSALYFCASSINVGGSYEQYFGPGTRLTVT.

This rearrangement joins TRBV18 to TRBJ1-2; 10 bases align to TRBD1. After removal of 6 bases from V and 4 bases from J, the junction contained 8 bases not matched to a gene. CDR1 is KGHSH and CDR2 is LQKENI in the germline V gene. There are 15 residues in the CDR3. As DNA, the CDR3 is TGTGCCAGCTCCAGGGACAGGGGTTTGAGCTATGGCTACACCTTC. It encodes CASSRDRGLSYGYTF.

The chain links TRBV10-1 to TRBJ2-7; the D is unclear. This CDR3 is 13 amino acids long. The V gene lost 6 bases and the J gene lost 7 bases, with 16 bases spanning the gap. Germline CDR1 is WNHNN and CDR2 is SYGVQD (reference sequence). The CDR3 reads CASRALQNREQYV. In nucleotides, the CDR3 is TGCGCCAGCAGAGCTTTACAGAATAGAGAGCAGTACGTC.

The chain combines TRBV27 with TRBJ2-7, with TRBD1 matching over 11 bases. V was pared by 4 bases and J by 4 bases, with 0 bases of the junction left unmatched. There are 13 residues in the CDR3. Germline V gene lookup returns CDR1 MNHEY and CDR2 SMNVEV (reference sequence). The CDR3 DNA reads as TGTGCCAGCAGTTGGGACAGGGGGTACGAGCAGTACTTC. Its protein product is CASSWDRGYEQYF.